The T cell receptor beta chain described here comes from a study of response to subunit inactivated influenza vaccine. General observations from the study: After each seasonal influenza vaccination, few new T cells are recruited, the authors suggested.

TCRdb redid the calling of the RT-PCR reads with MiXCR, one entry per CDR3 protein. The repertoire consists of more than 700,000 distinct CDR3 sequences, with 21% occurring once and the leading ten covering more than 8.5%. Worth noting for this clonotype: As yet, its antigen is unknown.

The CDR3 consists of 14 residues. Between the trimmed V and J ends, which lost 7 bases and 0 bases, there was a span of 11 bases. The chain joins TRBV12-3 or TRBV12-4 to TRBJ2-3; D is perhaps TRBD2 (6 bases). This TCR came from a middle-aged man who received an inactivated influenza vaccine. Sample: PBMCs from blood, taken around 5 days after vaccination. The CDR3 bases are TGTGCCAGCAAGCGGGCGACTAGCACAGATACGCAGTATTTT. Its translation is CASKRATSTDTQYF.